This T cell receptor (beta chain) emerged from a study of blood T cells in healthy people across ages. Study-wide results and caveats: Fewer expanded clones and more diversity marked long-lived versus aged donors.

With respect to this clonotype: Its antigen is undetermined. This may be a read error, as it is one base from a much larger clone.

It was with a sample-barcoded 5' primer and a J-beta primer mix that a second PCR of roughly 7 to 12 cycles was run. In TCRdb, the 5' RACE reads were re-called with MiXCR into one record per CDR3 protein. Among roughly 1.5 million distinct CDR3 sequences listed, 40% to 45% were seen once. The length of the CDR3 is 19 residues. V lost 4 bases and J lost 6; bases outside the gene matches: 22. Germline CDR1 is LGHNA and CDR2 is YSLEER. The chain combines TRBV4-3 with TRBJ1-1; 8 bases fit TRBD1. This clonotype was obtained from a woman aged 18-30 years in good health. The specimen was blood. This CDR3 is CASSRSNQGGTGGYPEAFF. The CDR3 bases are TGCGCCAGCAGCCGTTCCAACCAAGGCGGTACAGGGGGTTACCCTGAAGCTTTCTTT.